A selection of T cell receptor beta chains follows, all from one sample in a study of OX40 agonist ivuxolimab in advanced cancers. TCRdb's copy holds only in-frame clones and misses some; the assay was immunoSEQ multiplex PCR. The table shows about 58,000 clones, with around four fifths occurring only once. The source was CD4+ or CD8+ T cells sorted from blood, collected in a trial of the OX40 agonist ivuxolimab. The receptors shown here come from an adult with an advanced solid tumor such as melanoma, head and neck, liver or kidney cancer. Each CDR3 is given with its conserved first and last residue. D genes are given only for firm matches. Rows may omit the clone size; those that give it use once, few, many or a size class.

J gene: TRBJ1-2
D gene: .
V gene: TRBV18
clone size: .
CDR3 DNA: TGTGCCAGCTCTCGAGGATCTAGGAACTATGGCTACACCTTC
CDR3 protein: CASSRGSRNYGYTF

J gene: TRBJ2-2
D gene: .
V gene: TRBV19
clone size: .
CDR3 DNA: TGTGCCAGTAGTACCTCAGTCACCGGGGAGCTGTTTTTT
CDR3 protein: CASSTSVTGELFF

J gene: TRBJ2-3
D gene: .
V gene: TRBV5-1
clone size: once
CDR3 DNA: TGCGCCAGCACCCCCCCTGGGGTAGGTCTAGATACGCAGTATTTT
CDR3 protein: CASTPPGVGLDTQYF

J gene: TRBJ2-5
D gene: .
V gene: TRBV28
clone size: .
CDR3 DNA: TGTGCCAGCAGTTACGACAGACAAGAGACCCAGTACTTC
CDR3 protein: CASSYDRQETQYF

J gene: TRBJ2-5
D gene: .
V gene: TRBV5-3
clone size: few
CDR3 DNA: TGTGCCAGAAGTATCACAGCAATACAAGAGACCCAGTACTTC
CDR3 protein: CARSITAIQETQYF

J gene: TRBJ2-1
D gene: .
V gene: TRBV30
clone size: .
CDR3 DNA: TGTGCCTGGAGTGTACGGCGGCTTCGCTCCTACAATGAGCAGTTCTTC
CDR3 protein: CAWSVRRLRSYNEQFF

J gene: TRBJ2-7
D gene: TRBD1
V gene: TRBV28
clone size: .
CDR3 DNA: TGTGCCAGCAGTTCGACAGGGGGAGGGTACGAGCAGTACTTC
CDR3 protein: CASSSTGGGYEQYF

J gene: TRBJ1-4
D gene: TRBD1
V gene: TRBV7-2
clone size: .
CDR3 DNA: TGTGCCAGCTCCGGGACAGTTCGGGAAAAACTGTTTTTT
CDR3 protein: CASSGTVREKLFF

J gene: TRBJ2-3
D gene: .
V gene: TRBV4-2
clone size: .
CDR3 DNA: TGTGCCAGCAGCCAAGAAGGGTCAGGTATTAGCACAGATACGCAGTATTTT
CDR3 protein: CASSQEGSGISTDTQYF

J gene: TRBJ2-2
D gene: .
V gene: TRBV7-9
clone size: few
CDR3 DNA: TGTGCCAGCAGCTTAAGGGGTCGGACCAGAGCCACCGGGGAGCTGTTTTTT
CDR3 protein: CASSLRGRTRATGELFF

J gene: TRBJ1-2
D gene: .
V gene: TRBV30
clone size: .
CDR3 DNA: TGTGCCTGGAGTGTCCCGGCTAAGGGCTACACCTTC
CDR3 protein: CAWSVPAKGYTF

J gene: TRBJ2-1
D gene: TRBD2
V gene: TRBV7-9
clone size: .
CDR3 DNA: TGTGCCAGCAGCTTGCGGGGGGTTCAAGACAATGAGCAGTTCTTC
CDR3 protein: CASSLRGVQDNEQFF

J gene: TRBJ2-2
D gene: .
V gene: TRBV7-3
clone size: .
CDR3 DNA: TGTGCCAGCAGCGCCACAGGAATAGACACCGGGGAGCTGTTTTTT
CDR3 protein: CASSATGIDTGELFF

J gene: TRBJ1-4
D gene: TRBD1
V gene: TRBV19
clone size: .
CDR3 DNA: TGTGCCAGTGAAAACAGGGGGCGGAATGAAAAACTGTTTTTT
CDR3 protein: CASENRGRNEKLFF

J gene: TRBJ1-2
D gene: TRBD1
V gene: TRBV28
clone size: .
CDR3 DNA: TGTGCCAGCAGAAAAACCGGGACAGGGTACTATGGCTACACCTTC
CDR3 protein: CASRKTGTGYYGYTF

J gene: TRBJ1-6
D gene: TRBD1
V gene: TRBV7-8
clone size: few
CDR3 DNA: TGTGCCAGCAGCTTAGAGGGACAGGGTAATAATTCACCCCTCCACTTT
CDR3 protein: CASSLEGQGNNSPLHF

J gene: TRBJ1-2
D gene: .
V gene: TRBV5-6
clone size: .
CDR3 DNA: TGTGCCAGCAGCTTGGTCCACAGGTTTTCCTATGGCTACACCTTC
CDR3 protein: CASSLVHRFSYGYTF

J gene: TRBJ2-7
D gene: TRBD1
V gene: TRBV11-2
clone size: .
CDR3 DNA: TGTGCCAGCAGGCTAACAGGGGACACCTACGAGCAGTACTTC
CDR3 protein: CASRLTGDTYEQYF